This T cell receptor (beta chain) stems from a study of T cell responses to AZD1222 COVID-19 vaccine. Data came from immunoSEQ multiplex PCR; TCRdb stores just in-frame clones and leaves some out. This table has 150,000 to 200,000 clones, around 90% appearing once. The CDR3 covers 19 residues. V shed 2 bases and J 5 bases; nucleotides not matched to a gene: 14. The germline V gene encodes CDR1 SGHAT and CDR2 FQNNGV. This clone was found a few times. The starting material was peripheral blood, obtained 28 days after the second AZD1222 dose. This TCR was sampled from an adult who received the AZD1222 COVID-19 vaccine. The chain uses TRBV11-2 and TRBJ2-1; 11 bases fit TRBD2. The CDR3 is CASSLQGLLRLAGNNEQFF. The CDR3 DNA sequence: TGTGCCAGCAGCTTACAGGGGTTACTAAGACTAGCGGGGAACAATGAGCAGTTCTTC.